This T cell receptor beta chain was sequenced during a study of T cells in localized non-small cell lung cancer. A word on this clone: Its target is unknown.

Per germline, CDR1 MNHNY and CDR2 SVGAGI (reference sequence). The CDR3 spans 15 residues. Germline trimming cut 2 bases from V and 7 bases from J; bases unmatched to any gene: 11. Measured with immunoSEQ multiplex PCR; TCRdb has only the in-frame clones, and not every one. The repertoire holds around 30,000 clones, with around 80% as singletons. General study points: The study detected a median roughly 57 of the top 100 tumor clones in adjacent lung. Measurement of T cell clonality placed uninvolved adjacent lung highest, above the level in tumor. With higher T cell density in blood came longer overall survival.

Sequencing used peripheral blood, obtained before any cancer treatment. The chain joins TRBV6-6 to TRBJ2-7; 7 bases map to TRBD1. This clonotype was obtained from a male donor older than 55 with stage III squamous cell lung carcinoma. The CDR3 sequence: CASSYRRTGVGEQYF. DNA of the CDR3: TGTGCCAGCAGTTACCGCCGTACAGGGGTGGGGGAGCAGTACTTC.